The present entry profiles one TCR beta chain with its context. TCRdb's table, derived via immunoSEQ multiplex PCR, lists solely in-frame clones and lacks some. In the table there are more than 60,000 clones, under 85% of which are singletons. The source of the sample is a study of blood T cell repertoires in COVID-19. Trimming took off 8 bases at V and 0 bases at J, with 12 bases between the two ends. This CDR3 region has 14 residues. The germline V gene encodes CDR1 MNHEY and CDR2 SMNVEV (reference sequence). This receptor was obtained from a man in his fifties with COVID-19, enrolled during active disease. The sample comprised peripheral blood. The chain is built from TRBV27 and TRBJ2-3, with a possible D match to TRBD1 (5 bases). This chain's CDR3 is CASSAGPSTDTQYF. The CDR3 DNA reads as TGTGCCAGCTCCGCAGGGCCTAGCACAGATACGCAGTATTTT.